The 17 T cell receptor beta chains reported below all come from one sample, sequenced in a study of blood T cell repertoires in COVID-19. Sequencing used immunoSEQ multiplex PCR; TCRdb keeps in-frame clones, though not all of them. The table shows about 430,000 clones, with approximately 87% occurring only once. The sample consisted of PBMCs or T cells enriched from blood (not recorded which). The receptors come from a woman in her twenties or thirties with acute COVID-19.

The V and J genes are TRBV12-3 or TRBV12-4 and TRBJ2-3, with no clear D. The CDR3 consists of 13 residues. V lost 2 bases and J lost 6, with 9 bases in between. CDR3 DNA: TGTGCCAGCAGTTTAAATAGCCCCGATACGCAGTATTTT. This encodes CASSLNSPDTQYF.

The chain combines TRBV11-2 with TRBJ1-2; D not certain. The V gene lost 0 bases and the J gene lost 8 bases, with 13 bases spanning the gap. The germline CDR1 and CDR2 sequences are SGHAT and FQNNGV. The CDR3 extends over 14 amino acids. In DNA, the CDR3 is TGTGCCAGCAGCTTAGATCCAGCTTCGGGAGGCTACACCTTC. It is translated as CASSLDPASGGYTF.

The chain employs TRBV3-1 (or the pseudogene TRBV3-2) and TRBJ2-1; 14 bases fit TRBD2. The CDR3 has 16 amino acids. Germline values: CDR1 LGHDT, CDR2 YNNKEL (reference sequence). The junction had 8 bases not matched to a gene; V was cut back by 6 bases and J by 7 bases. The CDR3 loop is CASSPRLAGGQNEQFF. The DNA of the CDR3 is TGTGCCAGCAGTCCCCGACTAGCGGGGGGGCAAAATGAGCAGTTCTTC.

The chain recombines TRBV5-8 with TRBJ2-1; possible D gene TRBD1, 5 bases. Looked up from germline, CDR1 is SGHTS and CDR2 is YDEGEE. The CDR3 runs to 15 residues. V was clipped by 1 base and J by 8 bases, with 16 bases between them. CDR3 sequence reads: CASSLFNRREDEQFF. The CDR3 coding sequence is TGTGCCAGCAGCTTGTTTAACAGGCGCGAAGATGAGCAGTTCTTC.

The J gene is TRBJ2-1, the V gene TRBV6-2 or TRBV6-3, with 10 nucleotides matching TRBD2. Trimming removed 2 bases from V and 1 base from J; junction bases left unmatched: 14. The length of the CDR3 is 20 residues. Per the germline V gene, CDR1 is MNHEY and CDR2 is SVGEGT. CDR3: CASSYPLYVLAGRSYNEQFF. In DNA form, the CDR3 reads TGTGCCAGCAGTTACCCCCTATACGTACTAGCGGGGCGGTCCTACAATGAGCAGTTCTTC.

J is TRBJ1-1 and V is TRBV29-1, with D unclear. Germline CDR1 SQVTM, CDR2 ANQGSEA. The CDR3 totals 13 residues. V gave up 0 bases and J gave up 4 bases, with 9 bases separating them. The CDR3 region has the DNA TGCAGCGTTGAAGATCAGGCGGGCACTGAAGCTTTCTTT. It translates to CSVEDQAGTEAFF.

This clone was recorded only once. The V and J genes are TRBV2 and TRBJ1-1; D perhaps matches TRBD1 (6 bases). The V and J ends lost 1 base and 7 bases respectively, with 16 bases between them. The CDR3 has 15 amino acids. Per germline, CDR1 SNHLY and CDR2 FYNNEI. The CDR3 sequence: CASSEERGGQLEAFF. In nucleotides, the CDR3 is TGTGCCAGCAGTGAAGAGCGGGGGGGCCAACTTGAAGCTTTCTTT. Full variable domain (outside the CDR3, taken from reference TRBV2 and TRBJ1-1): EPEVTQTPSHQVTQMGQEVILRCVPISNHLYFYWYRQILGQKVEFLVSFYNNEISEKSEIFDDQFSVERPDGSNFTLKIRSTKLEDSAMYFCASSEERGGQLEAFFGQGTRLTVV.

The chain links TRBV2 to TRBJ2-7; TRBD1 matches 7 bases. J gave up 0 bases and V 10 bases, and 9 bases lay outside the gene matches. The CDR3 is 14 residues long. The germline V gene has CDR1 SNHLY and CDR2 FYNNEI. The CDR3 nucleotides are TGTGCCAACCAACAGGGGTCTACCTCCTACGAGCAGTACTTC. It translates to CANQQGSTSYEQYF. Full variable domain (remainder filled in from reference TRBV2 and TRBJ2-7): EPEVTQTPSHQVTQMGQEVILRCVPISNHLYFYWYRQILGQKVEFLVSFYNNEISEKSEIFDDQFSVERPDGSNFTLKIRSTKLEDSAMYFCANQQGSTSYEQYFGPGTRLTVT.

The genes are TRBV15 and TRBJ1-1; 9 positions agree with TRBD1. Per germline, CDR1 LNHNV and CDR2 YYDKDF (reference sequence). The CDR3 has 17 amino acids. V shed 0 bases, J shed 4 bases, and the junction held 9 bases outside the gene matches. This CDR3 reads CATSRERGTGTATEAFF. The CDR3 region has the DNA TGTGCCACCAGCAGAGAGAGAGGGACAGGGACGGCCACTGAAGCTTTCTTT. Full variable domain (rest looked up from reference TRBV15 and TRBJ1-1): DAMVIQNPRYQVTQFGKPVTLSCSQTLNHNVMYWYQQKSSQAPKLLFHYYDKDFNNEADTPDNFQSRRPNTSFCFLDIRSPGLGDTAMYLCATSRERGTGTATEAFFGQGTRLTVV.

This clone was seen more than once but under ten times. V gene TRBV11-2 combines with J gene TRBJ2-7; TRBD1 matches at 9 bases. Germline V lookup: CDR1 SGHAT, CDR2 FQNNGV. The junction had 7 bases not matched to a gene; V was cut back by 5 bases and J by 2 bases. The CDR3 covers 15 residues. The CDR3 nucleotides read TGTGCCAGCAGCCCCGAGGGGACAGGGCCCTACGAGCAGTACTTC. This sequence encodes CASSPEGTGPYEQYF. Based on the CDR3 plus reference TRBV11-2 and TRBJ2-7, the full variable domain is EAGVAQSPRYKIIEKRQSVAFWCNPISGHATLYWYQQILGQGPKLLIQFQNNGVVDDSQLPKDRFSAERLKGVDSTLKIQPAKLEDSAVYLCASSPEGTGPYEQYFGPGTRLTVT.

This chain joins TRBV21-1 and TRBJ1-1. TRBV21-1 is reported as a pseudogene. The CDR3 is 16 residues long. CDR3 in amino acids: CASSLQPGPPGAEAFF. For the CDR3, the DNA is TGTGCCAGCAGCCTACAACCGGGACCCCCGGGGGCTGAAGCTTTCTTT.

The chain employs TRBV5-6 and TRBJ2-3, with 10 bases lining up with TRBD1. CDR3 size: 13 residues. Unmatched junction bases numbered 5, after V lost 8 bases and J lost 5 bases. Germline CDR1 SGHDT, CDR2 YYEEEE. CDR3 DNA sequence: TGTGCCAGAGGGACAGGGGACGAAGATACGCAGTATTTT. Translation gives CARGTGDEDTQYF.

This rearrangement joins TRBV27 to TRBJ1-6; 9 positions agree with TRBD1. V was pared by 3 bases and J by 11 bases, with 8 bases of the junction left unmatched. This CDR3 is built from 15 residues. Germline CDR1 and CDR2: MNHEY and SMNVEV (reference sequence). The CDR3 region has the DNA TGTGCCAGCAGTTTCCACACAGGGGGCAGGGCACCCCTCCACTTT. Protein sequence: CASSFHTGGRAPLHF.

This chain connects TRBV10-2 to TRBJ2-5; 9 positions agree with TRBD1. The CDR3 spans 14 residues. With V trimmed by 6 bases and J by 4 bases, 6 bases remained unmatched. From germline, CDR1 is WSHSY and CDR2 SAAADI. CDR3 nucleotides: TGCGCCAGCAGGGACAGGGGAGGTTCAGAGACCCAGTACTTC. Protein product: CASRDRGGSETQYF.

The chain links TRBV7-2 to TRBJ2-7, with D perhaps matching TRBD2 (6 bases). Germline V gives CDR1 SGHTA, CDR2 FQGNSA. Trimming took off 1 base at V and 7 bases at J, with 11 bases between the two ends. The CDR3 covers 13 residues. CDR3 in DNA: TGTGCCAGCAGCTTAGGCGGGGTGAGGGAGCAGTACTTC. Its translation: CASSLGGVREQYF. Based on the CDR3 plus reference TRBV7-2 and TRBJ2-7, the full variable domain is GAGVSQSPSNKVTEKGKDVELRCDPISGHTALYWYRQSLGQGLEFLIYFQGNSAPDKSGLPSDRFSAERTGGSVSTLTIQRTQQEDSAVYLCASSLGGVREQYFGPGTRLTVT.

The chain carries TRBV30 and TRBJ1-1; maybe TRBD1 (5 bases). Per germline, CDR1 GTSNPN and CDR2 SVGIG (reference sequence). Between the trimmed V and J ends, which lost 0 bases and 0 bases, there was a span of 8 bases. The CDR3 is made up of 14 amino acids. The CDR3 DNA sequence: TGTGCCTGGAGTGTGTTGACAGTGAACACTGAAGCTTTCTTT. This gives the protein CAWSVLTVNTEAFF. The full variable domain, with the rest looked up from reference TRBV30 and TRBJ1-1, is SQTIHQWPATLVQPVGSPLSLECTVEGTSNPNLYWYRQAAGRGLQLLFYSVGIGQISSEVPQNLSASRPQDRQFILSSKKLLLSDSGFYLCAWSVLTVNTEAFFGQGTRLTVV.

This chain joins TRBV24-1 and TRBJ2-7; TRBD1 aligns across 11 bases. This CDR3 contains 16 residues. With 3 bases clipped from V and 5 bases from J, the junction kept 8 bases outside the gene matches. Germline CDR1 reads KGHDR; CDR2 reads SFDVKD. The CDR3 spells CATSDARDRGGHEQYF. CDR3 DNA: TGTGCCACCAGTGATGCCCGGGACAGGGGGGGTCACGAGCAGTACTTC.